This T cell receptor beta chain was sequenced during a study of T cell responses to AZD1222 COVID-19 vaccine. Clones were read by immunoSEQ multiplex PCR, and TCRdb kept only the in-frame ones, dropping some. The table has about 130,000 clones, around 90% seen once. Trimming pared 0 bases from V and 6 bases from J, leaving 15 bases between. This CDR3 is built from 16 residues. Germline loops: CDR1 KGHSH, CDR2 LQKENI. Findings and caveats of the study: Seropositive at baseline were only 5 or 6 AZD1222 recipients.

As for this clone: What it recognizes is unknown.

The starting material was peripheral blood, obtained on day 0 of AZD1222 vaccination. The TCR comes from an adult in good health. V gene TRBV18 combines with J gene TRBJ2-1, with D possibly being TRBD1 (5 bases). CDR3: CASSPPRGGARNEQFF. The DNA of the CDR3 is TGTGCCAGCTCACCACCCAGAGGTGGGGCCCGCAATGAGCAGTTCTTC.